This TCR beta chain was documented in a study of early T cells in non-severe SARS-CoV-2 infection. Each CDR3 protein gets one entry after TCRdb re-called the 5' RACE reads with MiXCR. The sample shows about 29,000 distinct CDR3 sequences, over 3.5% of them seen only once. This clonotype was detected many times. V shed 0 bases and J shed 8 bases, with 15 bases lying between them. The CDR3 loop spans 15 amino acids. Germline-derived CDR1 and CDR2 are SGHRS and YFSETQ. What was sequenced was whole blood. The gene calls are TRBV5-1 and TRBJ2-4; the D gene is possibly TRBD2 (5 bases). This clonotype originated in an adult who was a healthcare worker with PCR-confirmed SARS-CoV-2 infection or an uninfected control (not recorded which). The CDR3 loop reads CASSLGRRSVDIQYF. The CDR3 DNA reads as TGCGCCAGCAGCTTGGGTCGGAGGAGTGTGGACATTCAGTACTTC.